These 13 T cell receptor beta chains share one sample of origin, sequenced in a study of T cell changes during pregnancy in multiple sclerosis. Method: immunoSEQ multiplex PCR; TCRdb's copy keeps in-frame clones and lacks some. The repertoire holds tens of thousands of clones, with around 91% as singletons. The specimen was CD4+ T cells from peripheral blood mononuclear cells, collected in the second trimester of pregnancy. The receptors were gathered from a female donor with multiple sclerosis, enrolled in a pregnancy study.

V and J are TRBV4-3 and TRBJ2-2; 8 bases match TRBD2. The CDR3 consists of 15 residues. Trimming removed 2 bases from V and 7 bases from J; junction bases left unmatched: 6. Per germline, CDR1 LGHNA and CDR2 YSLEER. CDR3 sequence: CASSQQSGSVGELFF. The CDR3 nucleotides read TGCGCCAGCAGCCAACAGAGCGGGAGCGTCGGGGAGCTGTTTTTT.

The V call is TRBV2, the J call TRBJ2-1; 7 bases map to TRBD2. This CDR3 spans 15 amino acids. The V segment lost 8 bases and the J segment 5 bases; nucleotides outside the gene matches: 12. Germline V gene data show CDR1 as SNHLY and CDR2 as FYNNEI. This chain's CDR3 is CASASAGLLNNEQFF. DNA of the CDR3: TGTGCCAGCGCGTCAGCGGGACTTCTTAACAATGAGCAGTTCTTC.

CDR3 in amino acids: CASSQASWSQETQYF. The CDR3 DNA sequence: TGTGCCAGCAGCCAAGCGTCTTGGAGCCAAGAGACCCAGTACTTC. The V gene is TRBV14, the J gene TRBJ2-5; no clear D. Trimming left V 1 base short and J 1 base short, with 10 bases between. Germline loops: CDR1 SGHDN, CDR2 FVKESK. CDR3 length equals 15 residues.

This chain uses TRBV4-3 with TRBJ2-2; TRBD2 is a possible D gene (5 bases). V was trimmed by 0 bases and J by 4 bases, leaving 12 bases between them. Germline loops: CDR1 LGHNA, CDR2 YSLEER. The length of the CDR3 is 16 residues. This CDR3 is CASSQDSGRGTGELFF. The CDR3 DNA sequence: TGCGCCAGCAGCCAAGATAGTGGGAGAGGCACCGGGGAGCTGTTTTTT.

This clone has only one observation. This chain links TRBV4-3 with TRBJ2-4; 7 bases align to TRBD2. The CDR3 sequence is 20 residues long. Looked up from germline, CDR1 is LGHNA and CDR2 is YSLEER. J was trimmed by 0 bases and V by 1 base; bases with no gene match: 15. Here the CDR3 reads CASSQGVTGGINLAKNIQYF. CDR3 coding DNA: TGCGCCAGCAGCCAAGGAGTCACGGGAGGTATAAATCTAGCCAAAAACATTCAGTACTTC.

This chain links TRBV4-2 with TRBJ2-1; 12 bases align to TRBD2. CDR1 and CDR2 from the germline V gene are LGHNA and YNFKEQ. There are 18 residues in the CDR3. Trimming at V came to 4 bases and at J to 9 bases, leaving 16 bases not matched to a gene. The CDR3 DNA reads as TGTGCCAGCAGCCCCACGCTAGCGGGAGGGCTGGTATTCCCTGAGCAGTTCTTC. Protein: CASSPTLAGGLVFPEQFF.

This clone was recorded only once. This chain uses TRBV18 with TRBJ1-1; 9 bases are a match to TRBD1. The length of the CDR3 is 16 residues. CDR1 and CDR2 (germline): KGHSH, LQKENI. The junction had 4 bases not matched to a gene; V was cut back by 2 bases and J by 0 bases. CDR3 DNA: TGTGCCAGCTCACCATCTGGACAGGGGATGAACACTGAAGCTTTCTTT. It specifies CASSPSGQGMNTEAFF.

The CDR3 DNA reads TGTGCCAGCAGCTCCAACAGGGTGACAGATACGCAGTATTTT. As protein: CASSSNRVTDTQYF. The chain links TRBV11-2 to TRBJ2-3, with D perhaps TRBD1 (6 bases). The V end lost 4 bases, the J end lost 3 bases, and 11 bases lay between the germline ends. Germline lookup yields CDR1 SGHAT and CDR2 FQNNGV. The length of the CDR3 is 14 residues. Full variable domain (rest looked up from reference TRBV11-2 and TRBJ2-3): EAGVAQSPRYKIIEKRQSVAFWCNPISGHATLYWYQQILGQGPKLLIQFQNNGVVDDSQLPKDRFSAERLKGVDSTLKIQPAKLEDSAVYLCASSSNRVTDTQYFGPGTRLTVL.

The chain combines TRBV16 with TRBJ2-7, with a weak D call TRBD1 (5 bases). The V gene's germline CDR1 is KGHSY and CDR2 FQNENV. The CDR3 loop spans 14 amino acids. Trimming cost V 7 bases and J 5 bases, with 18 bases left between them. In nucleotides, the CDR3 is TGTGCCAGCAACGACAGAGGCTATCCCCACGAGCAGTACTTC. Its translation is CASNDRGYPHEQYF.

The J gene is TRBJ1-1, the V gene TRBV4-2; a possible D gene is TRBD1 (5 bases). Germline lookup yields CDR1 LGHNA and CDR2 YNFKEQ. Trimming stripped 1 base from V and 6 bases from J, with 24 bases between. The CDR3 is 18 amino acids. This CDR3 reads CASSQVIPRRAGSAEAFF. The CDR3 DNA sequence: TGTGCCAGCAGCCAAGTAATACCGCGCAGGGCGGGGAGCGCTGAAGCTTTCTTT.

This rearrangement joins TRBV15 to TRBJ1-1; D perhaps matches TRBD1 (6 bases). The CDR3 has 14 amino acids. Germline loops: CDR1 LNHNV, CDR2 YYDKDF (reference sequence). Trimming removed 4 bases at V and 8 bases at J, with 17 bases between. The CDR3 is CATSKGGGGVEAFF. The CDR3, as DNA: TGTGCCACCAGCAAAGGAGGGGGGGGCGTAGAAGCTTTCTTT.

The chain combines TRBV7-9 with TRBJ2-3, with D maybe TRBD2 (6 bases). This CDR3 spans 16 amino acids. The germline V gene has CDR1 SEHNR and CDR2 FQNEAQ (reference sequence). V shed 5 bases and J shed 1 base, with 16 bases lying between them. CDR3 protein: CASSPRPGLRTDTQYF. The DNA of the CDR3 is TGTGCCAGCAGCCCCCGGCCGGGACTTCGCACAGATACGCAGTATTTT.

This clone occurred once. The chain uses TRBV6-5 and TRBJ2-3; 7 bases line up with TRBD1. CDR1 is MNHEY, CDR2 SVGAGI, per germline. Unmatched junction bases numbered 10, after V lost 6 bases and J lost 4 bases. The CDR3 contains 15 residues. CDR3 sequence: CASSPRQGTADTQYF. For the CDR3, the DNA is TGTGCCAGCAGCCCCCGACAGGGAACAGCAGATACGCAGTATTTT.